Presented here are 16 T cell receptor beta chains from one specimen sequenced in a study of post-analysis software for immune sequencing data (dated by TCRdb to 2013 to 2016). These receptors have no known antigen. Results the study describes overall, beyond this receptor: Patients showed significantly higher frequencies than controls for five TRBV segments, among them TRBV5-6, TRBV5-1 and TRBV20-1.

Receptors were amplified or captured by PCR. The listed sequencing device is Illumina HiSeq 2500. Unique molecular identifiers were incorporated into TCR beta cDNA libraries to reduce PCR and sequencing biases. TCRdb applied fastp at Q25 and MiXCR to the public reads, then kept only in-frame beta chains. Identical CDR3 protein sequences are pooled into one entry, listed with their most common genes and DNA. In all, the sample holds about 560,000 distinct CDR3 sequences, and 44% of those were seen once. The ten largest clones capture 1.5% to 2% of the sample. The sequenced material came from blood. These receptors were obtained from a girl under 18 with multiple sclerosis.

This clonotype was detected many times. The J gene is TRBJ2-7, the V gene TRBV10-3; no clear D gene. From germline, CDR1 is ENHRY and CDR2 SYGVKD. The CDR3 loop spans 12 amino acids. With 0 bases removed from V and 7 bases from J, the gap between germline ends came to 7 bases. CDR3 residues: CAISESSWEQYF. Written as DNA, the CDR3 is TGTGCCATCAGTGAGTCGAGTTGGGAGCAGTACTTC.

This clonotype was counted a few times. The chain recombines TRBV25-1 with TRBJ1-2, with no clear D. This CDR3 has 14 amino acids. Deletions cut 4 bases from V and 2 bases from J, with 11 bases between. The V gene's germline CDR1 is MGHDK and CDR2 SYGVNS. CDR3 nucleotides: TGTGCCAGCAGTGGGTCCGGCACGAACTATGGCTACACCTTC. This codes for CASSGSGTNYGYTF.

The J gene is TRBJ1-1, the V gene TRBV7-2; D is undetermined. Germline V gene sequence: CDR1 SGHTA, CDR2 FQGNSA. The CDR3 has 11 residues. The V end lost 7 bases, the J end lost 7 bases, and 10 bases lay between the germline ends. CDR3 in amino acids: CASTPQREAFF. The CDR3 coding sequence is TGTGCCAGCACTCCGCAACGTGAAGCTTTCTTT.

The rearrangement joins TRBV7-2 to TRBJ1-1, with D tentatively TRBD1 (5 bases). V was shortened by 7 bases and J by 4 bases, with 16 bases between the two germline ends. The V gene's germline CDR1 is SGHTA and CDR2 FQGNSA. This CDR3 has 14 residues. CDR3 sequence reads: CASTPRTSGTEAFF. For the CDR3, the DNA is TGTGCCAGCACCCCAAGGACATCCGGCACTGAAGCTTTCTTT.

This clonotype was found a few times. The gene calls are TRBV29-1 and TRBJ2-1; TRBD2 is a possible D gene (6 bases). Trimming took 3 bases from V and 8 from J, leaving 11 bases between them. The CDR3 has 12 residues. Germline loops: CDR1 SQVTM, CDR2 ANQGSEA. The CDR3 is CSVDPGGYEQFF. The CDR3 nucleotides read TGCAGCGTTGATCCAGGAGGGTATGAGCAGTTCTTC.

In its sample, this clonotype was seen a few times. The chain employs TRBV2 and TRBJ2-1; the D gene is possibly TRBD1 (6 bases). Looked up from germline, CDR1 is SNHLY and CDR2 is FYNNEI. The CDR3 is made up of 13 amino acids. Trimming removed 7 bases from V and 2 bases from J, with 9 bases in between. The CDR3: CASKQGAYNEQFF. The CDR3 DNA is TGTGCCAGCAAACAGGGCGCCTACAATGAGCAGTTCTTC.

The CDR3, as DNA: TGCAGCGTAACGAAAACTAGCGGGAGGCTCAATGAGCAGTTCTTC. This gives the protein CSVTKTSGRLNEQFF. The V call is TRBV29-1, the J call TRBJ2-1; TRBD2 agrees at 12 bases. Trimming at V came to 6 bases and at J to 6 bases, leaving 9 bases not matched to a gene. Looked up from germline, CDR1 is SQVTM and CDR2 is ANQGSEA. The CDR3 is 15 amino acids.

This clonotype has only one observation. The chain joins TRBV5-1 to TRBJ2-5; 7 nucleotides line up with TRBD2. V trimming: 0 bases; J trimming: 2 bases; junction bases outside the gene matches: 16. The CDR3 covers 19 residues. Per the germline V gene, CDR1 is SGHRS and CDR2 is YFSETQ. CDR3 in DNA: TGCGCCAGCAGCTTGGAAGGGATGTCAGCGCTAGCGGAGCAAGAGACCCAGTACTTC. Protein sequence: CASSLEGMSALAEQETQYF.

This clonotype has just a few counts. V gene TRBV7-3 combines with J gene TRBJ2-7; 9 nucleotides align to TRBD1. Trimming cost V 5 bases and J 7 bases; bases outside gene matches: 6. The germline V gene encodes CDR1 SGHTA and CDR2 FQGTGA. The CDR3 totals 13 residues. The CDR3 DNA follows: TGTGCCAGCAGCGCACAGGGGGCAGGGGAGCAGTACTTC. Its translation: CASSAQGAGEQYF.

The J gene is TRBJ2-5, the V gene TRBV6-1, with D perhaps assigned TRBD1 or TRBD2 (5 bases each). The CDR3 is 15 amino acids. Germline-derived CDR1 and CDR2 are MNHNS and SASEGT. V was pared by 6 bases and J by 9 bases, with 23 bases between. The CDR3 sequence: CASSFREGYQGAQYF. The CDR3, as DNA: TGTGCCAGCAGCTTTCGTGAGGGGTACCAAGGGGCCCAGTACTTC.

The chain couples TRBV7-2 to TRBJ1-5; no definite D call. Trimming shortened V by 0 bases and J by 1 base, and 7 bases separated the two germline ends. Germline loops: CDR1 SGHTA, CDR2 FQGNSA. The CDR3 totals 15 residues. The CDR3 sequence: CASSLAGESNQPQHF. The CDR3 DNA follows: TGTGCCAGCAGCTTAGCCGGGGAGAGCAATCAGCCCCAGCATTTT.

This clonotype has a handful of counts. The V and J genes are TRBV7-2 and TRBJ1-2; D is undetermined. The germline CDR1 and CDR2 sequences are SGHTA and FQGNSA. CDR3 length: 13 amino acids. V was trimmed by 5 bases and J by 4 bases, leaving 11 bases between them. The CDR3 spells CASSPWGGYGYTF. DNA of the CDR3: TGTGCCAGCAGCCCGTGGGGTGGCTATGGCTACACCTTC. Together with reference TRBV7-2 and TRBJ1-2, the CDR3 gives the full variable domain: GAGVSQSPSNKVTEKGKDVELRCDPISGHTALYWYRQSLGQGLEFLIYFQGNSAPDKSGLPSDRFSAERTGGSVSTLTIQRTQQEDSAVYLCASSPWGGYGYTFGSGTRLTVV.

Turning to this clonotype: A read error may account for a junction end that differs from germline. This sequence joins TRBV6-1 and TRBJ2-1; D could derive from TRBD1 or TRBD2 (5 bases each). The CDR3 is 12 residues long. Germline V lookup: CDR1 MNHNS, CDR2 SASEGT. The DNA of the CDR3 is TGCGCCACCGGGGACCTTTACAATGAGCAGTTCTTC. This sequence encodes CATGDLYNEQFF.

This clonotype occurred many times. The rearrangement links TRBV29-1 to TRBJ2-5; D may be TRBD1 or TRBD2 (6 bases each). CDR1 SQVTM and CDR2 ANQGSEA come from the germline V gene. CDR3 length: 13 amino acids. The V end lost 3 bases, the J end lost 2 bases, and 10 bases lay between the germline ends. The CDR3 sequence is CSVDRGLQETQYF. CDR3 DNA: TGCAGCGTTGACAGGGGACTTCAAGAGACCCAGTACTTC.

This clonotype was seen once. CDR3 loop: CASTGGTSGYNEQFF. CDR3 in DNA: TGTGCCAGCACCGGTGGGACTAGCGGCTACAATGAGCAGTTCTTC. V usage is TRBV2 and J usage is TRBJ2-1, with 11 bases fitting TRBD2. V shed 7 bases and J 3 bases; nucleotides not matched to a gene: 5. Germline V gene data show CDR1 as SNHLY and CDR2 as FYNNEI. CDR3 length: 15 residues.

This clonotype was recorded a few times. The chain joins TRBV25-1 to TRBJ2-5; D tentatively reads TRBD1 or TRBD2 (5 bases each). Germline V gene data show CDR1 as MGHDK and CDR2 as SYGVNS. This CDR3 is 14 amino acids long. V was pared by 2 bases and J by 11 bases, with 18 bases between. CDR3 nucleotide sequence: TGTGCCAGCAGTGAAGGTGCCCAGGGTTGGGAGCAGTACTTC. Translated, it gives CASSEGAQGWEQYF. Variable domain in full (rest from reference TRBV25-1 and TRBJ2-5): EADIYQTPRYLVIGTGKKITLECSQTMGHDKMYWYQQDPGMELHLIHYSYGVNSTEKGDLSSESTVSRIRTEHFPLTLESARPSHTSQYLCASSEGAQGWEQYFGPGTRLLVL.